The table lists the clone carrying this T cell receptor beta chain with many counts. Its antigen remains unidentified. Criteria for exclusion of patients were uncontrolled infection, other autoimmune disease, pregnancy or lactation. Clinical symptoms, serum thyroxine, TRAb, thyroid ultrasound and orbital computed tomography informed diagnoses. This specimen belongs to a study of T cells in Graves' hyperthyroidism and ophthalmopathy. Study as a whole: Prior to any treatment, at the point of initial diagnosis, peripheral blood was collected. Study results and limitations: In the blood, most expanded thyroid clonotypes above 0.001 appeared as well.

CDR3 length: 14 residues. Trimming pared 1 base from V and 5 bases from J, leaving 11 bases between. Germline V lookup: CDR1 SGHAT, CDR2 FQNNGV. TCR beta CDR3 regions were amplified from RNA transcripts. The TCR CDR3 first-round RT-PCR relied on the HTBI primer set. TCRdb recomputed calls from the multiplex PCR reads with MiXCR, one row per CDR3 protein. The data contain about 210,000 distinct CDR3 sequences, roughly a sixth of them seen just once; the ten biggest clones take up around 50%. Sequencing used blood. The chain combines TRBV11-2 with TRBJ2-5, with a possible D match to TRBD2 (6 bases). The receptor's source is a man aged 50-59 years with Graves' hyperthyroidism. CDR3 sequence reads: CASSLVSGVETQYF. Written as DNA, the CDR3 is TGTGCCAGCAGCTTAGTGTCGGGGGTCGAGACCCAGTACTTC.